This entry features one TCR beta chain sequence. These data originate in a study of blood T cells in healthy people across ages. Sample-barcoded 5' priming and a J-beta primer mix drove a second PCR of 7 to 11 cycles. MiXCR, run by TCRdb on the 5' RACE reads, gives a single entry per CDR3 protein. The table has fewer than 800,000 distinct CDR3 sequences, 45% to 50% seen once. The CDR3 length is 15 residues. CDR1 SQVTM and CDR2 ANQGSEA come from the germline V gene. The germline V and J ends were trimmed by 0 bases and 9 bases, with 18 bases remaining between them. The sample comprised blood. The V and J genes are TRBV29-1 and TRBJ2-1; a possible D gene is TRBD2 (7 bases). The receptor was derived from a woman aged 60 to 75 in good health. This CDR3 is CSVEELRQASGEQFF. CDR3 in DNA: TGCAGCGTTGAAGAACTTCGACAGGCTAGCGGTGAGCAGTTCTTC.